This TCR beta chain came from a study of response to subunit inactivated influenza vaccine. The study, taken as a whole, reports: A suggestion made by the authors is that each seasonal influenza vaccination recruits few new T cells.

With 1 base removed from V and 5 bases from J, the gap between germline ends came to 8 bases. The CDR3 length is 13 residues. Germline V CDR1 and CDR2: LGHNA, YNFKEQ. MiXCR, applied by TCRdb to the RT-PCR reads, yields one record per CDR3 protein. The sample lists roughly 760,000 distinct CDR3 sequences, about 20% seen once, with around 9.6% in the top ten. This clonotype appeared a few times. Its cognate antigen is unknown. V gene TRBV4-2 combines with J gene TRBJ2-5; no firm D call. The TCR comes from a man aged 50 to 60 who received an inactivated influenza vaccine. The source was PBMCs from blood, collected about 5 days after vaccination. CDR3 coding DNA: TGTGCCAGCAGCCAAGCCTACGAGGAGACCCAGTACTTC. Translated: CASSQAYEETQYF.